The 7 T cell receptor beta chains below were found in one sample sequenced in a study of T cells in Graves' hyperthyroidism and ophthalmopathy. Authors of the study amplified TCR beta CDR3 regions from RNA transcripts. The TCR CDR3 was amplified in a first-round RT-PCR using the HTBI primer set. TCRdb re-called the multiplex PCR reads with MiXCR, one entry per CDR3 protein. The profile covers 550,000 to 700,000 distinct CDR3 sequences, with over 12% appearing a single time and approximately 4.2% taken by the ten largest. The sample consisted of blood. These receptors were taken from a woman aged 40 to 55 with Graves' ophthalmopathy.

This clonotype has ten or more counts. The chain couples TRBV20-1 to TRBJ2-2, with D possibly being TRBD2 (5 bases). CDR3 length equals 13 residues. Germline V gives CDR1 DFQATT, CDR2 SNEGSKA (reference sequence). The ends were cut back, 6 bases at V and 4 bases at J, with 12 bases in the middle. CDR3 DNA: TGCAGTGCCCCTCGGGGTGTCACCGGGGAGCTGTTTTTT. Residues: CSAPRGVTGELFF.

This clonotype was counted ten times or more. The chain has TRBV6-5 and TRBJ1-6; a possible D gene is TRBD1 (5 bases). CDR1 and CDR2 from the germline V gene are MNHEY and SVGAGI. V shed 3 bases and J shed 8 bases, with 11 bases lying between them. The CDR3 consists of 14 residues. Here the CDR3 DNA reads TGTGCCAGCAGTTATGTCACGGGGGATTCACCCCTCCACTTT. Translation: CASSYVTGDSPLHF.

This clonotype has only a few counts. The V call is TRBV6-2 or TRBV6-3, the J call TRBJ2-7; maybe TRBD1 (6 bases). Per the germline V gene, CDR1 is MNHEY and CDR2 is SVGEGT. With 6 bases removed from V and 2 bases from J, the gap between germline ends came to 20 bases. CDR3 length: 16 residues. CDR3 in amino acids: CASSPAPKTGTYEQYF. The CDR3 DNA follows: TGTGCCAGCAGCCCAGCGCCTAAGACAGGAACCTACGAGCAGTACTTC.

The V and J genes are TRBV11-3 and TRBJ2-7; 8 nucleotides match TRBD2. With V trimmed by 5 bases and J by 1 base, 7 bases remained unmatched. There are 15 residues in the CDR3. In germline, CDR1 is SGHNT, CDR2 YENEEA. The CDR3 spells CASSGETSVSYEQYF. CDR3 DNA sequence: TGTGCCAGCAGCGGGGAGACTAGCGTATCCTACGAGCAGTACTTC. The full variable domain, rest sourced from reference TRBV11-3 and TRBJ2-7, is EAGVVQSPRYKIIEKKQPVAFWCNPISGHNTLYWYLQNLGQGPELLIRYENEEAVDDSQLPKDRFSAERLKGVDSTLKIQPAELGDSAVYLCASSGETSVSYEQYFGPGTRLTVT.

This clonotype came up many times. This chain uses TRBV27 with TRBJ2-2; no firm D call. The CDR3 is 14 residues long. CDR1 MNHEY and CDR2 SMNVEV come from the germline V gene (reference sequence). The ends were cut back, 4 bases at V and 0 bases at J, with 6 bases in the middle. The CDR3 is CASSSYANTGELFF. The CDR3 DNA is TGTGCCAGCAGTTCATACGCGAACACCGGGGAGCTGTTTTTT.

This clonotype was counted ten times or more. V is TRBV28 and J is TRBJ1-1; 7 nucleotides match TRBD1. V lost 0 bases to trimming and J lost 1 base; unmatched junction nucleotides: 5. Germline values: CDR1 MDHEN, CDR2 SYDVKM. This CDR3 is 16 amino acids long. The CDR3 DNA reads TGTGCCAGCAGTTTATGGGGGGACAGAGGGAACACTGAAGCTTTCTTT. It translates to CASSLWGDRGNTEAFF.

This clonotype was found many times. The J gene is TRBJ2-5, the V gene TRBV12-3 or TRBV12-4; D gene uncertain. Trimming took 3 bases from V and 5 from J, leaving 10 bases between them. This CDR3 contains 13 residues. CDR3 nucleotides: TGTGCCAGCAGTTTCGGACGTCGTGAGACCCAGTACTTC. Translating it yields CASSFGRRETQYF.